The sequence of this T cell receptor (beta chain) was determined in a study of blood T cell repertoires in COVID-19. This CDR3 spans 15 amino acids. In germline, CDR1 is SGHVS, CDR2 FQNEAQ. V was pared by 5 bases and J by 6 bases, with 7 bases of the junction left unmatched. Repertoires were generated with immunoSEQ multiplex PCR, while TCRdb's copy carries only in-frame clones and drops some. Of just under 250,000 clones detected, 85% to 90% appear once; the ten largest clones hold 4.1%. Individuals aged about 18 to 100 years were recruited from about two dozen US areas. The clonotype originates from a woman aged 25 to 39 who had recovered from COVID-19. Source material: PBMCs or T cells enriched from blood (not recorded which). This sequence joins TRBV7-8 and TRBJ1-1; 12 bases are shared with TRBD1. The CDR3 DNA follows: TGTGCCAGCAGCCCCAGGGACAGGGGGCTACCTGAAGCTTTCTTT. Protein sequence: CASSPRDRGLPEAFF.